The entry below describes one T cell receptor (beta chain). The antigen is unknown. The sample belongs to a study of blood T cells in healthy people across ages. Study-level findings and limits: Strongly correlated with naive T cell percentage was TCR beta diversity.

PCR was performed a second time for 7 to 11 cycles using a sample-barcoded 5' primer and a J-beta primer mix. TCRdb independently ran MiXCR on the 5' RACE reads; one entry per CDR3 protein. Of some 690,000 distinct CDR3 sequences in the sample, 22% were seen once. Sequenced input: blood. This TCR was sampled from a man aged 70 or older in good health.

CDR3 amino acids: CASSLVRGSGDGANVLTF. The CDR3 nucleotides read TGCGCCAGCAGCTTGGTCCGTGGGTCAGGGGATGGGGCCAACGTCCTGACTTTC. The chain recombines TRBV5-1 with TRBJ2-6; weak D call: TRBD1 (6 bases). This CDR3 has 18 residues. Germline V lookup: CDR1 SGHRS, CDR2 YFSETQ. V was shortened by 0 bases and J by 3 bases, with 16 bases between the two germline ends.